Listed here are 17 T cell receptor beta chains from one sample, sequenced in a study of T cell repertoires in cytomegalovirus infection. TCRdb re-derived calls from the reads in MiXCR, one entry per CDR3 protein. The top ten hold around 70% of the sample, which has fewer than 130,000 distinct CDR3 sequences, about 40% seen once. No antigen has been assigned to these receptors. The sequencing here drew on CD8+ T cells from cultured PBMCs, taken from culture after CMV antigen stimulation. The origin of the receptors is a human donor in good health (CMV status not recorded). Some clones in this sample may be carry-over from other donors' samples.

The chain carries TRBV19 and TRBJ1-2; 7 positions agree with TRBD1. CDR1 and CDR2 from the germline V gene are LNHDA and SQIVND (reference sequence). The CDR3 runs to 13 residues. V gave up 2 bases and J gave up 7 bases; unmatched junction bases: 4. The CDR3 sequence: CASSITGDRGYTF. CDR3 DNA: TGTGCCAGTAGTATAACAGGGGACCGTGGCTACACCTTC.

The gene calls are TRBV4-1 and TRBJ2-1; TRBD2 matches at 10 bases. J lost 8 bases, V lost 1 base, and 8 bases had no gene match. There are 16 residues in the CDR3. CDR1 and CDR2 from the germline V gene are MGHRA and YSYEKL. The CDR3 region has the DNA TGCGCCAGCAGCCAAGTTAGTAGCGGGGGGTGGGATGAGCAGTTCTTC. This codes for CASSQVSSGGWDEQFF.

This clonotype occurred a few times. The rearrangement joins TRBV7-6 to TRBJ2-5; 8 bases line up with TRBD2. The CDR3 totals 16 residues. Germline assignment: CDR1 SGHVS and CDR2 FNYEAQ. The V gene end was trimmed by 0 bases and the J gene end by 1 base; junction bases not matched to a gene: 4. The CDR3 DNA is TGTGCCAGCAGCTTAGCCCGCGGGGGGACCCAAGAGACCCAGTACTTC. Its protein is CASSLARGGTQETQYF.

This clonotype was counted once. The chain joins TRBV7-9 to TRBJ2-3; 9 nucleotides align to TRBD2. CDR3 length equals 15 residues. In germline, CDR1 is SEHNR, CDR2 FQNEAQ (reference sequence). V shed 6 bases, J shed 3 bases, and the junction held 7 bases outside the gene matches. For the CDR3, the DNA is TGTGCCAGCAGTACCGGGACTAGCCTTACAGATACGCAGTATTTT. It yields the protein CASSTGTSLTDTQYF.

The rearrangement links TRBV19 to TRBJ2-2; 8 bases match TRBD1. The CDR3 is 15 amino acids. Germline V gene data show CDR1 as LNHDA and CDR2 as SQIVND (reference sequence). V shed 6 bases and J 3 bases; nucleotides not matched to a gene: 6. CDR3 protein: CASSQGALDTGELFF. For the CDR3, the DNA is TGTGCCAGTAGCCAGGGGGCGTTGGACACCGGGGAGCTGTTTTTT.

Only a few counts were recorded for this clonotype. The rearrangement uses TRBV12-3 or TRBV12-4 and TRBJ2-1; 15 bases map to TRBD2. The CDR3 consists of 14 residues. V was pared by 5 bases and J by 11 bases, with 4 bases of the junction left unmatched. The CDR3 DNA reads TGTGCCAGCAGTCAGGGACTAGCGGGGGGAAAGCAGTTCTTC. Its protein product is CASSQGLAGGKQFF.

This chain uses TRBV20-1 with TRBJ1-5; D is unclear. CDR3 size: 15 residues. The ends were cut back, 0 bases at V and 0 bases at J, with 9 bases in the middle. Germline-derived CDR1 and CDR2 are DFQATT and SNEGSKA (reference sequence). The DNA of the CDR3 is TGCAGTGCTAGAGATGAGGAACCTAGCAATCAGCCCCAGCATTTT. Amino acid sequence: CSARDEEPSNQPQHF.

There are many counts of this clonotype. The genes are TRBV5-6 and TRBJ1-6; D unclear. The germline V gene has CDR1 SGHDT and CDR2 YYEEEE. Trimming shortened V by 4 bases and J by 4 bases, and 3 bases separated the two germline ends. The CDR3 totals 12 residues. CDR3 DNA: TGTGCCAGCAGCCTATATAATTCACCCCTCCACTTT. This gives the protein CASSLYNSPLHF.

The chain employs TRBV7-9 and TRBJ2-1; D assignment may be TRBD1 or TRBD2 (5 bases each). The germline V gene encodes CDR1 SEHNR and CDR2 FQNEAQ (reference sequence). CDR3 size: 15 residues. The V end was cut by 7 bases, the J end by 8 bases, with 21 bases between. CDR3 bases: TGTGCCAGCATCTCATCCGGGACCCGGGGTGATGAGCAGTTCTTC. This gives the protein CASISSGTRGDEQFF.

V usage is TRBV28 and J usage is TRBJ2-7; possible D gene TRBD2, 5 bases. The V and J ends lost 3 bases and 2 bases respectively, with 14 bases between them. The CDR3 extends over 15 amino acids. Germline CDR1 is MDHEN and CDR2 is SYDVKM. This CDR3 reads CASSLGSGITYEQYF. Here the CDR3 DNA reads TGTGCCAGCAGTTTGGGATCCGGGATAACCTACGAGCAGTACTTC.

On this clonotype itself: The junction does not match germline at one end; this may be a read error. This chain connects TRBV12-3 or TRBV12-4 to TRBJ2-5; 7 nucleotides agree with TRBD2. This CDR3 has 14 residues. CDR3 nucleotide sequence: TGTGCCAGCAGTCCGCGGACTAGTCAAGAGACCCGGTACTTC. Amino acids: CASSPRTSQETRYF.

The chain carries TRBV5-6 and TRBJ2-1, with D uncertain. From germline, CDR1 is SGHDT and CDR2 YYEEEE. The CDR3 loop spans 15 amino acids. V shed 1 base and J shed 5 bases, with 13 bases lying between them. Here the CDR3 reads CASSLLGRSDNEQFF. For the CDR3, the DNA is TGTGCCAGCAGCTTGTTAGGACGGTCCGACAATGAGCAGTTCTTC.

The chain combines TRBV2 with TRBJ2-3; D call uncertain. Trimming pared 0 bases from V and 3 bases from J, leaving 13 bases between. Germline V gives CDR1 SNHLY, CDR2 FYNNEI. CDR3 length equals 16 residues. The CDR3 nucleotides read TGTGCCAGCAGTGAAGCGGTTCGCACCGGGACAGATACGCAGTATTTT. It yields the protein CASSEAVRTGTDTQYF.

The gene calls are TRBV19 and TRBJ1-6; 10 positions agree with TRBD1. The CDR3 spans 17 residues. V shed 5 bases, J shed 6 bases, and the junction held 10 bases outside the gene matches. In germline, CDR1 is LNHDA, CDR2 SQIVND (reference sequence). The CDR3 coding sequence is TGTGCCAGTAGTCCTCGGGACAGGGGAGGAACTAATTCACCCCTCCACTTT. Translation: CASSPRDRGGTNSPLHF. Full variable domain (remainder filled in from reference TRBV19 and TRBJ1-6): DGGITQSPKYLFRKEGQNVTLSCEQNLNHDAMYWYRQDPGQGLRLIYYSQIVNDFQKGDIAEGYSVSREKKESFPLTVTSAQKNPTAFYLCASSPRDRGGTNSPLHFGNGTRLTVT.

The chain carries TRBV7-9 and TRBJ2-3; a weak D match, TRBD2 (7 bases). Germline CDR1 and CDR2: SEHNR and FQNEAQ (reference sequence). The CDR3 has 16 amino acids. V lost 6 bases to trimming and J lost 0 bases, with 16 bases between them. CDR3 residues: CASSEGGGESTDTQYF. CDR3 DNA sequence: TGTGCCAGCAGTGAGGGGGGAGGGGAAAGCACAGATACGCAGTATTTT.

The chain has TRBV5-4 and TRBJ2-7, with 7 bases fitting TRBD1. The CDR3 is made up of 16 amino acids. The V segment lost 4 bases and the J segment 2 bases; nucleotides outside the gene matches: 12. Looked up from germline, CDR1 is SGHNT and CDR2 is YYREEE (reference sequence). DNA of the CDR3: TGTGCCAGCAGCACCGATCGACAGGGATCCACCTACGAGCAGTACTTC. Translated, it gives CASSTDRQGSTYEQYF.

The chain uses TRBV5-4 and TRBJ2-7; TRBD1 might be the D (6 bases). Trimming left V 4 bases short and J 5 bases short, with 22 bases between. This CDR3 is 16 amino acids long. The germline gives CDR1 SGHNT, CDR2 YYREEE (reference sequence). The CDR3 sequence: CASSQTVTGFAHEQYF. The CDR3 nucleotides read TGTGCCAGCAGCCAGACCGTAACAGGGTTTGCCCACGAGCAGTACTTC.